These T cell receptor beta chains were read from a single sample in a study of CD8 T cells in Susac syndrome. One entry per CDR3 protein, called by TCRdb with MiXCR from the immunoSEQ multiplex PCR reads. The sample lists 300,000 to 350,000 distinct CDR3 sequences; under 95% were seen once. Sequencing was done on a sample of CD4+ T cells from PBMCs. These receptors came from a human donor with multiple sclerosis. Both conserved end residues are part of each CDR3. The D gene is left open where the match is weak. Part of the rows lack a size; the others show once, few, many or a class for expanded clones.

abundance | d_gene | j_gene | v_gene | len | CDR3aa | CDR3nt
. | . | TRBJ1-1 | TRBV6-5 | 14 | CASSYRGGNTEAFF | TGTGCCAGCAGTTACCGAGGGGGGAACACTGAAGCTTTCTTT
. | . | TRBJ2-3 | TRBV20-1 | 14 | CSAPHREGTDTQYF | TGCAGTGCCCCTCACAGGGAGGGCACAGATACGCAGTATTTT
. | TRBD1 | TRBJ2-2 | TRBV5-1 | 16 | CASSLGGTAYTGELFF | TGCGCCAGCAGCTTGGGTGGGACAGCATACACCGGGGAGCTGTTTTTT
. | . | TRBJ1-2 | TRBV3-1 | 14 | CASSHEGRVYGYTF | TGTGCCAGCAGCCATGAGGGGCGCGTCTATGGCTACACCTTC
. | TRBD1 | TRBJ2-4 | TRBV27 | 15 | CASSRQGAAKNIQYF | TGTGCCAGCAGTCGACAGGGGGCAGCCAAAAACATTCAGTACTTC
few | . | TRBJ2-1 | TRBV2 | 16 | CASSEELSGSHNEQFF | TGTGCCAGCAGTGAAGAGTTGAGCGGGTCACACAATGAGCAGTTCTTC
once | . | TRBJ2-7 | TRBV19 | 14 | CATEGRDTSYEQYF | TGTGCCACCGAAGGCCGGGACACTTCCTACGAGCAGTACTTC
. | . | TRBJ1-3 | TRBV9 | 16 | CASSVDPIPAGNTIYF | TGTGCCAGCAGCGTAGACCCCATCCCGGCTGGAAACACCATATATTTT
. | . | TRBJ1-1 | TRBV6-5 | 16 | CASSYSRAAMNTEAFF | TGTGCCAGCAGTTACTCCAGGGCCGCGATGAACACTGAAGCTTTCTTT
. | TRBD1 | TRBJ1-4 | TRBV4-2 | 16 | CASSPAQGQRNEKLFF | TGTGCCAGCAGCCCAGCTCAGGGACAGAGGAATGAAAAACTGTTTTTT
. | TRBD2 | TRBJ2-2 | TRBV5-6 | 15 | CASSRWERGTGELFF | TGTGCCAGCAGCAGGTGGGAGCGGGGCACCGGGGAGCTGTTTTTT
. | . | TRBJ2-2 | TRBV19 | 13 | CASSTLGTGELFF | TGTGCCAGTAGTACCCTAGGGACCGGGGAGCTGTTTTTT
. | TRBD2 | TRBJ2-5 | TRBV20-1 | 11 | CSATGLASQYF | TGCAGTGCTACCGGACTAGCGTCCCAGTACTTC
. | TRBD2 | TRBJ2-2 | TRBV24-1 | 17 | CATSRTSGGSKFGELFF | TGTGCCACCAGTAGGACTAGCGGGGGGTCGAAGTTCGGGGAGCTGTTTTTT
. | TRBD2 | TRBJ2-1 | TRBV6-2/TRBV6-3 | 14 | CASRVEPAGGEQFF | TGTGCCAGCAGAGTGGAGCCCGCGGGGGGTGAGCAGTTCTTC
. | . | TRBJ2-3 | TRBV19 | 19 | CASSISSATRRVPTDTQYF | TGTGCCAGTAGTATTTCGTCGGCGACTCGTCGGGTGCCCACAGATACGCAGTATTTT
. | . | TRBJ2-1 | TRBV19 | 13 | CASLHRAYNEQFF | TGTGCCAGTTTGCACAGGGCCTACAATGAGCAGTTCTTC
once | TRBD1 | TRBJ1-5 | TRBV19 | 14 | CAGGQGRSSQPQHF | TGTGCCGGTGGACAGGGACGGTCTAGTCAGCCCCAGCATTTT
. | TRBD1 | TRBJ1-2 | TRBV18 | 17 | CASSPPHGTGGNYGYTF | TGTGCCAGCTCACCACCCCATGGGACAGGGGGTAACTATGGCTACACCTTC
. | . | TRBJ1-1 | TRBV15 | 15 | CATSRVRGSGTEAFF | TGTGCCACCAGCAGAGTGCGGGGGAGCGGCACTGAAGCTTTCTTT
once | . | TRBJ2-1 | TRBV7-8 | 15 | CASSPKVFLGGEQFF | TGTGCCAGCAGCCCTAAGGTATTTCTGGGGGGTGAGCAGTTCTTC
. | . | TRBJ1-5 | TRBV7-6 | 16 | CASSLRYSEPNQPQHF | TGTGCCAGCAGCTTAAGGTACAGCGAGCCGAATCAGCCCCAGCATTTT
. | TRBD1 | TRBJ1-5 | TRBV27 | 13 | CASSWDRNQPQHF | TGTGCCAGCAGTTGGGACAGAAATCAGCCCCAGCATTTT
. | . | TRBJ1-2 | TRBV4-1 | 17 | CASSQGIGGANNYGYTF | TGCGCCAGCAGCCAAGGGATCGGGGGAGCGAATAACTATGGCTACACCTTC
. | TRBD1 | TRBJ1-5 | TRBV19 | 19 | CASMGDRGVGGYSNQPQHF | TGTGCCAGTATGGGGGACAGGGGGGTCGGGGGATATAGCAATCAGCCCCAGCATTTT
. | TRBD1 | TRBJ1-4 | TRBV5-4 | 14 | CASSLDNRGEKLFF | TGTGCCAGCAGCTTGGACAACAGGGGGGAAAAACTGTTTTTT
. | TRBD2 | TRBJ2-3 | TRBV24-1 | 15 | CATSDSLTPSGTQYF | TGTGCCACCAGTGATTCTCTAACGCCTAGCGGTACGCAGTATTTT
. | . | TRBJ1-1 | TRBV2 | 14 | CASSEVGRGTEAFF | TGTGCCAGCAGTGAGGTCGGGCGGGGCACTGAAGCTTTCTTT
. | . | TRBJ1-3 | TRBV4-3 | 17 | CASSQDRRQYSGNTIYF | TGCGCCAGCAGCCAAGATCGAAGGCAGTACTCTGGAAACACCATATATTTT
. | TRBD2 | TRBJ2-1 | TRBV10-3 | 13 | CASTGTTYNEQFF | TGTGCCTCAACCGGGACTACCTACAATGAGCAGTTCTTC